The TCR beta chain described here comes from a study of T cell repertoires in cytomegalovirus infection. Study observations and caveats: In two of eight donors, the top clonotype was HLA-C-restricted CMV-specific.

As concerns this clonotype: Its specificity is not known.

Losses at the gene ends were 1 base for V and 2 bases for J; bases not matched to a gene: 6. There are 16 residues in the CDR3. Looked up from germline, CDR1 is SGHDT and CDR2 is YYEEEE. TCRdb re-derived calls from the reads in MiXCR, one entry per CDR3 protein. Here the sample spans some 940,000 distinct CDR3 sequences, approximately 31% being singletons. The clonotype originates from a human donor in good health (CMV status not recorded). Some clones in this sample may be carry-over from other donors' samples. This chain uses TRBV5-6 with TRBJ2-7, with 10 positions matching TRBD1. The source was cultured CD8+ T cells from PBMCs, collected from culture after CMV antigen stimulation. The CDR3 sequence: CASSLLGQGMPYEQYV. The CDR3, as DNA: TGTGCCAGCAGCTTGTTGGGACAGGGGATGCCCTACGAGCAGTACGTC.